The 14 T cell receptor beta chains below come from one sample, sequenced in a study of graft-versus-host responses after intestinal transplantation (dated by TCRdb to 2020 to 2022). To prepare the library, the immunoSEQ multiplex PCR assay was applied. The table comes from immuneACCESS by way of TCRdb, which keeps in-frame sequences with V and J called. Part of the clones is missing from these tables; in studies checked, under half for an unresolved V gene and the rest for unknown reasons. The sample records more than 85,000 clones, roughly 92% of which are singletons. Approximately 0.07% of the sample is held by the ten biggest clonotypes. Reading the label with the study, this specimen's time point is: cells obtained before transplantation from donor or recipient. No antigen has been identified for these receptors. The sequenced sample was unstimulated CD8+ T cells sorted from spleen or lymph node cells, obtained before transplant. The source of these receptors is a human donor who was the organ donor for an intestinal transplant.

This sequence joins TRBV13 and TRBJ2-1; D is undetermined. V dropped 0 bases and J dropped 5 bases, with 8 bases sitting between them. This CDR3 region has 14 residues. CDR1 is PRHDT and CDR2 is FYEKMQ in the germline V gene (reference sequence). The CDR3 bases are TGTGCCAGCAGCTTAGGACGGAGCAACAATGAGCAGTTCTTC. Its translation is CASSLGRSNNEQFF.

The CDR3 sequence is CASSLYAGPSTDTQYF. The CDR3 coding sequence is TGTGCCAGCAGTTTATATGCGGGGCCTTCCACAGATACGCAGTATTTT. The rearrangement joins TRBV28 to TRBJ2-3; a possible D gene is TRBD2 (6 bases). Germline V gene lookup returns CDR1 MDHEN and CDR2 SYDVKM. Trimming removed 1 base from V and 2 bases from J, with 13 bases in between. This CDR3 comprises 16 residues.

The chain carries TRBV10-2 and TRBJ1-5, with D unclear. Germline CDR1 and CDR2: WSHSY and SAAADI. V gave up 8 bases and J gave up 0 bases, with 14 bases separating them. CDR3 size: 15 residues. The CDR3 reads CASGETVYSNQPQHF. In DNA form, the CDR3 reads TGCGCCAGCGGAGAGACTGTATATAGCAATCAGCCCCAGCATTTT.

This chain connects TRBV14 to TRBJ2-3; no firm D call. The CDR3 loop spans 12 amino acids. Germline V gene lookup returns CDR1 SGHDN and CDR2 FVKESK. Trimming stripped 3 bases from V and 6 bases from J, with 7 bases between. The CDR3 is CASSHRTDTQYF. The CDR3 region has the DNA TGTGCCAGCAGCCACAGAACGGATACGCAGTATTTT.

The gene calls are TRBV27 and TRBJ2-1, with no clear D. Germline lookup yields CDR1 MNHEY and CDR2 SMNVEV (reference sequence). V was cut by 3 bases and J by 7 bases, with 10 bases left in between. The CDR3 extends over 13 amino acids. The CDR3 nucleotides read TGTGCCAGCAGTTTTATCCCCCTTAATGAGCAGTTCTTC. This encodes CASSFIPLNEQFF.

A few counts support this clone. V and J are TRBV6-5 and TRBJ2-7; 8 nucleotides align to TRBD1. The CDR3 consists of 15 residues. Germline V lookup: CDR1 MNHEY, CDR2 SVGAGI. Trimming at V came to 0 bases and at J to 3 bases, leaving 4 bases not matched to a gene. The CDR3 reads CASSYSRTGYYEQYF. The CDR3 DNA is TGTGCCAGCAGTTACTCGAGGACAGGGTACTACGAGCAGTACTTC.

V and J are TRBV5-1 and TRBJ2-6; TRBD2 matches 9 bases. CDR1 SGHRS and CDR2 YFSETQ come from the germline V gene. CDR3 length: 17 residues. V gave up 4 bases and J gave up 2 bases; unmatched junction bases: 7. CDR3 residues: CASSINSGRPGANVLTF. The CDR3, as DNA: TGCGCCAGCAGCATCAATAGCGGGAGACCTGGGGCCAACGTCCTGACTTTC. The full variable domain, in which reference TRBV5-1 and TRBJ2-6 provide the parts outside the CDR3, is KAGVTQTPRYLIKTRGQQVTLSCSPISGHRSVSWYQQTPGQGLQFLFEYFSETQRNKGNFPGRFSGRQFSNSRSEMNVSTLELGDSALYLCASSINSGRPGANVLTFGAGSRLTVL.

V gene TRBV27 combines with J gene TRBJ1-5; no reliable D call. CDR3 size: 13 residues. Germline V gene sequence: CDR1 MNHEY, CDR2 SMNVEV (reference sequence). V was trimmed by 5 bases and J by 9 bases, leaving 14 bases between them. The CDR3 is CASSARQGGPQHF. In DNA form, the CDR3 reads TGTGCCAGCAGTGCTCGCCAAGGAGGGCCCCAGCATTTT.

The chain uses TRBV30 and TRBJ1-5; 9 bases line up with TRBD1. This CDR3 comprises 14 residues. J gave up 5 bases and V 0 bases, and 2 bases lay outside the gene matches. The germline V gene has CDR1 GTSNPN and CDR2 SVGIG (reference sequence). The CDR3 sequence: CAWSVGQGYQPQHF. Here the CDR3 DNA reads TGTGCCTGGAGTGTCGGACAGGGGTATCAGCCCCAGCATTTT.

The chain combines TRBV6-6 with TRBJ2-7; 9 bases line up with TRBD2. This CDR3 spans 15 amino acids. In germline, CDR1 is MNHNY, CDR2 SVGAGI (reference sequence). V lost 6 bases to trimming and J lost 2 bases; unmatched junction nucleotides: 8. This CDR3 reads CASRPVAGDTYEQYF. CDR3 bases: TGTGCCAGCAGACCCGTAGCGGGGGACACCTACGAGCAGTACTTC.

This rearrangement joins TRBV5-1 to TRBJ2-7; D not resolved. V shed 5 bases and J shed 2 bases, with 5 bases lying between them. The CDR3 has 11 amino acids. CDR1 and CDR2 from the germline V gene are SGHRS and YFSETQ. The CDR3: CASSSAYEQYF. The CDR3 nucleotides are TGCGCCAGCAGTTCGGCCTACGAGCAGTACTTC.

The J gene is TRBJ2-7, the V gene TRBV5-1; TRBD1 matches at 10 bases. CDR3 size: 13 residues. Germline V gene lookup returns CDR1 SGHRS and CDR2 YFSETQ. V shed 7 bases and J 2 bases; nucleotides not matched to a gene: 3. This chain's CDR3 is CASGQGVTYEQYF. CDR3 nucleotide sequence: TGCGCCAGCGGACAGGGGGTGACCTACGAGCAGTACTTC. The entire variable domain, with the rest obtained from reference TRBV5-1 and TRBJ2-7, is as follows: KAGVTQTPRYLIKTRGQQVTLSCSPISGHRSVSWYQQTPGQGLQFLFEYFSETQRNKGNFPGRFSGRQFSNSRSEMNVSTLELGDSALYLCASGQGVTYEQYFGPGTRLTVT.

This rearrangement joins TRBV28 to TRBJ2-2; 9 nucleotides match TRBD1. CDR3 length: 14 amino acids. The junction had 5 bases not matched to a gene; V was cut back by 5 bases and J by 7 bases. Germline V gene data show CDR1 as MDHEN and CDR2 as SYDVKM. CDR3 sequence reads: CASSLTGGGGELFF. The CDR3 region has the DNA TGTGCCAGCAGTCTTACAGGGGGCGGCGGGGAGCTGTTTTTT.

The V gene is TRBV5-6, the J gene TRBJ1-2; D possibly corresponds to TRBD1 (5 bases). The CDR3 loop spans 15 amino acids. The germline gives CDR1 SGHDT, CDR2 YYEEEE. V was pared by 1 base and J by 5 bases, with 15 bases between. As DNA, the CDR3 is TGTGCCAGCAGCTTGCGTAGACAGACCCATTATGGCTACACCTTC. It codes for CASSLRRQTHYGYTF. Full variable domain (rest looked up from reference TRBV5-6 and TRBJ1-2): DAGVTQSPTHLIKTRGQQVTLRCSPKSGHDTVSWYQQALGQGPQFIFQYYEEEERQRGNFPDRFSGHQFPNYSSELNVNALLLGDSALYLCASSLRRQTHYGYTFGSGTRLTVV.